The source of this TCR beta chain is a study of Ad26.COV2.S vaccination and SARS-CoV-2 variants. Study-wide findings and caveats: Reportedly, spike-specific CD8+ and CD4+ T cell responses achieved substantial breadth once vaccination had taken place. Analytic work on TCR breadth and depth might have understated the full extent of total T cell responses. For non-spike TCRs, breadth in vaccine recipients resembled that in placebo recipients.

CDR1 LGHNA and CDR2 YNFKEQ come from the germline V gene. The CDR3 spans 15 residues. V was pared by 4 bases and J by 0 bases, with 6 bases of the junction left unmatched. In the case of this clone: Antigen specificity is unknown.

The data were produced by immunoSEQ multiplex PCR, yet TCRdb's version contains in-frame clones alone and is incomplete. The sample lists more than 150,000 clones; around 85% were seen once. The chain carries TRBV4-2 and TRBJ2-7; 7 nucleotides agree with TRBD1. The receptor was derived from a human donor who had recovered from COVID-19. Material: peripheral blood, obtained after recovery from COVID-19. CDR3 DNA: TGTGCCAGCAGCCCCCCTGGGACAGACTCCTACGAGCAGTACTTC. It is translated as CASSPPGTDSYEQYF.